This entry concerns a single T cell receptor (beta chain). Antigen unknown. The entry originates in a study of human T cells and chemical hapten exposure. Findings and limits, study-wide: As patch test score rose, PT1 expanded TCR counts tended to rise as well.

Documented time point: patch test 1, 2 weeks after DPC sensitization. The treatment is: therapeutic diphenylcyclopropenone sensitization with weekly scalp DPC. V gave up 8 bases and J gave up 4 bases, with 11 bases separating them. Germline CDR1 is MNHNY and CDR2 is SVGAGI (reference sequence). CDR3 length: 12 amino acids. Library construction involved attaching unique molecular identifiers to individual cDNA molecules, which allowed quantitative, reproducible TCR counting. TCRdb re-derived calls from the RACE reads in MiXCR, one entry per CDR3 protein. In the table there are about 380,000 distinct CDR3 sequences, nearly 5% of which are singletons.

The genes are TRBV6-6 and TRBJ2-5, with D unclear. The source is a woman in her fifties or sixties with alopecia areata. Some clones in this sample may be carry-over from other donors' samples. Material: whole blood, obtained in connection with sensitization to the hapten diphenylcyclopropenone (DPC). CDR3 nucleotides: TGTGCCAGCCTTGCCGCCGGAGAGACCCAGTACTTC. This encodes CASLAAGETQYF.